Following are 24 T cell receptor beta chains from one sample sequenced in a study of beta chain features in type 1 diabetes. Their target antigens are unknown. Study-level findings and limits: Researchers report that Type 1 diabetes patients had moderately but significantly shorter TCRB CDR3s across all four CD4+ subsets.

All of the isolated RNA was reverse transcribed, so expressed TCRB transcripts were sequenced. The protocol was immunoSEQ multiplex PCR, while the TCRdb copy is restricted to in-frame clones and leaves out a portion. The sample includes approximately 730,000 clones, over 10% seen only once; the top ten take 0.02% to 0.025%. Sequencing was performed on naive CD4+ T cells from blood. Every receptor here comes from a man aged 18 to 29 with type 1 diabetes.

This sequence joins TRBV7-2 and TRBJ2-7, with D hard to call. Trimming took 5 bases from V and 0 from J, leaving 11 bases between them. The CDR3 extends over 14 amino acids. Germline CDR1 SGHTA, CDR2 FQGNSA. The CDR3 sequence: CASSPDRSSYEQYF. The CDR3 coding sequence is TGTGCCAGCAGCCCGGACCGAAGCTCCTACGAGCAGTACTTC.

This clone was seen a few times. V and J are TRBV14 and TRBJ1-1, with D maybe TRBD1 (5 bases). This CDR3 spans 14 amino acids. Trimming cost V 7 bases and J 0 bases, with 12 bases left between them. Germline V gene sequence: CDR1 SGHDN, CDR2 FVKESK. CDR3 in DNA: TGTGCCAGCAACTCAGGGCTGATGAACACTGAAGCTTTCTTT. Translated, it gives CASNSGLMNTEAFF.

The rearrangement links TRBV18 to TRBJ1-1, with TRBD1 as a possible D gene (6 bases). Trimming removed 2 bases from V and 0 bases from J, with 13 bases in between. This CDR3 contains 16 residues. Germline CDR1 reads KGHSH; CDR2 reads LQKENI. The DNA for the CDR3 is TGTGCCAGCTCACCATCCGAGGACAGATTGAACACTGAAGCTTTCTTT. Translation: CASSPSEDRLNTEAFF.

A few counts support this clone. CDR3 residues: CASSFRSVDTGELFF. CDR3 sequence (DNA): TGTGCCAGCAGCTTTCGGTCGGTGGACACCGGGGAGCTGTTTTTT. The V and J genes are TRBV5-6 and TRBJ2-2, with D uncertain. This CDR3 is 15 amino acids long. The V gene's germline CDR1 is SGHDT and CDR2 YYEEEE. Trimming left V 2 bases short and J 3 bases short, with 11 bases between.

This clone was observed a few times. V usage is TRBV5-1 and J usage is TRBJ1-1, with unresolved D. Germline V gives CDR1 SGHRS, CDR2 YFSETQ. The CDR3 has 13 amino acids. V lost 0 bases to trimming and J lost 3 bases, with 6 bases between them. CDR3 residues: CASSLADYTEAFF. The CDR3 coding sequence is TGCGCCAGCAGCTTGGCCGACTACACTGAAGCTTTCTTT.

This sequence joins TRBV6-1 and TRBJ2-1; the D is unclear. Germline CDR1 MNHNS, CDR2 SASEGT. Trimming shortened V by 0 bases and J by 4 bases, and 16 bases separated the two germline ends. This CDR3 comprises 17 residues. CDR3 DNA: TGTGCCAGCAGTGAAGCTCGGGCAGGAGATTCATACAATGAGCAGTTCTTC. It translates to CASSEARAGDSYNEQFF.

This clone was observed a handful of times. V usage is TRBV6-1 and J usage is TRBJ2-3; TRBD1 matches at 7 bases. Trimming at V came to 6 bases and at J to 8 bases, leaving 2 bases not matched to a gene. The CDR3 is made up of 11 amino acids. CDR1 MNHNS and CDR2 SASEGT come from the germline V gene. The CDR3 loop is CASSRDSTQYF. The CDR3 nucleotides are TGTGCCAGCAGCCGGGACAGTACGCAGTATTTT.

This rearrangement joins TRBV7-9 to TRBJ1-4; tentatively, D is TRBD1 (5 bases). Germline lookup yields CDR1 SEHNR and CDR2 FQNEAQ (reference sequence). V lost 5 bases, J lost 0 bases, and 19 bases lay in between. This CDR3 contains 18 residues. CDR3: CASSKRWDALATNEKLFF. In DNA, the CDR3 is TGTGCCAGCAGCAAAAGGTGGGACGCCCTTGCAACTAATGAAAAACTGTTTTTT.

The chain combines TRBV18 with TRBJ1-1, with TRBD1 matching 7 bases. CDR3 length equals 15 residues. The junction had 7 bases not matched to a gene; V was cut back by 6 bases and J by 0 bases. CDR1 is KGHSH and CDR2 is LQKENI in the germline V gene. The CDR3 DNA follows: TGTGCCAGCTCCCGACAGGGACAGATGAACACTGAAGCTTTCTTT. This sequence encodes CASSRQGQMNTEAFF.

The rearrangement uses TRBV25-1 and TRBJ2-3; 7 bases align to TRBD1. After removal of 1 base from V and 2 bases from J, the junction contained 9 bases not matched to a gene. This CDR3 is built from 17 residues. Germline V gives CDR1 MGHDK, CDR2 SYGVNS. The chain's CDR3 is CASSEWGTAIFTDTQYF. The CDR3 nucleotides are TGTGCCAGCAGTGAATGGGGGACAGCCATTTTCACAGATACGCAGTATTTT.

The sample holds a few counts of this clone. The V call is TRBV5-1, the J call TRBJ1-2; tentative D call: TRBD1 (6 bases). Trimming stripped 0 bases from V and 8 bases from J, with 11 bases between. Per the germline V gene, CDR1 is SGHRS and CDR2 is YFSETQ. The CDR3 runs 13 residues. CDR3 bases: TGCGCCAGCAGCTTGGCCGGACAGCAGGGCTACACCTTC. Encoded protein: CASSLAGQQGYTF.

The rearrangement uses TRBV30 and TRBJ2-5, with a possible D match to TRBD2 (7 bases). V was trimmed by 2 bases and J by 4 bases, leaving 17 bases between them. The germline gives CDR1 GTSNPN, CDR2 SVGIG (reference sequence). The CDR3 is 15 residues long. Here the CDR3 DNA reads TGTGCCTGGAGTCGGGGGAGGGGGGATCGAGAGACCCAGTACTTC. It yields the protein CAWSRGRGDRETQYF.

This clone was recorded a few times. This sequence joins TRBV15 and TRBJ1-2, with TRBD1 as a possible D gene (5 bases). V lost 0 bases, J lost 6 bases, and 8 bases lay in between. Germline values: CDR1 LNHNV, CDR2 YYDKDF (reference sequence). The CDR3 spans 13 residues. The CDR3 loop reads CATSREGADGYTF. In DNA, the CDR3 is TGTGCCACCAGCAGAGAAGGGGCAGATGGCTACACCTTC.

In DNA, the CDR3 is TGTGCCAGCTCAAACCTAGGGGGGCAAGAGACCCAGTACTTC. This sequence encodes CASSNLGGQETQYF. The chain employs TRBV18 and TRBJ2-5, with D perhaps being TRBD1 or TRBD2 (6 bases each). In germline, CDR1 is KGHSH, CDR2 LQKENI. Trimming stripped 5 bases from V and 2 bases from J, with 12 bases between. The CDR3 loop spans 14 amino acids.

The chain has TRBV18 and TRBJ2-2; 11 bases are a match to TRBD2. The length of the CDR3 is 17 residues. Germline V gene lookup returns CDR1 KGHSH and CDR2 LQKENI. J lost 2 bases, V lost 3 bases, and 5 bases had no gene match. The CDR3 spells CASSPMTSGANTGELFF. CDR3 sequence (DNA): TGTGCCAGCTCACCTATGACTAGCGGGGCCAACACCGGGGAGCTGTTTTTT.

In its sample, this clone was seen a few times. V usage is TRBV12-5 and J usage is TRBJ1-5; no clear D gene. There are 16 residues in the CDR3. Trimming shortened V by 7 bases and J by 0 bases, and 16 bases separated the two germline ends. Germline CDR1 and CDR2: LGHNT and FRNRAP. For the CDR3, the DNA is TGTGCTAGTGACCCTGGGAGGGCGGATAGCAATCAGCCCCAGCATTTT. Encoded protein: CASDPGRADSNQPQHF.

The chain links TRBV6-1 to TRBJ1-1; D remains ambiguous. The germline V gene encodes CDR1 MNHNS and CDR2 SASEGT. Trimming took 6 bases from V and 1 from J, leaving 15 bases between them. The CDR3 is 15 residues long. CDR3 residues: CASSSAVEGNTEAFF. CDR3 coding DNA: TGTGCCAGCAGCTCTGCCGTGGAGGGGAACACTGAAGCTTTCTTT.

This clone was seen more than once but under ten times. The rearrangement joins TRBV29-1 to TRBJ1-2; a possible D gene is TRBD1 (6 bases). This CDR3 is built from 13 residues. The germline gives CDR1 SQVTM, CDR2 ANQGSEA. V was shortened by 2 bases and J by 5 bases, with 12 bases between the two germline ends. The CDR3 sequence: CSVEPVRGYGYTF. In DNA form, the CDR3 reads TGCAGCGTTGAACCGGTCAGGGGATATGGCTACACCTTC.

The chain uses TRBV13 and TRBJ2-7, with D hard to call. CDR1 PRHDT and CDR2 FYEKMQ come from the germline V gene (reference sequence). This CDR3 has 14 residues. The ends were cut back, 2 bases at V and 0 bases at J, with 8 bases in the middle. CDR3 in DNA: TGTGCCAGCAGCTTACGGACGCGCTCCTACGAGCAGTACTTC. Residues: CASSLRTRSYEQYF.

This clone appeared a few times. The J gene is TRBJ2-2, the V gene TRBV4-1; D is possibly TRBD1 (6 bases). Germline V gene sequence: CDR1 MGHRA, CDR2 YSYEKL. The CDR3 is 15 residues long. With 1 base removed from V and 9 bases from J, the gap between germline ends came to 15 bases. The CDR3 loop reads CASSQVAGVPRELFF. DNA for the CDR3: TGCGCCAGCAGCCAAGTGGCAGGGGTCCCCCGGGAGCTGTTTTTT.

The chain employs TRBV9 and TRBJ2-4; D gene unclear. There are 14 residues in the CDR3. Germline V CDR1 and CDR2: SGDLS, YYNGEE. The V end lost 0 bases, the J end lost 5 bases, and 9 bases lay between the germline ends. DNA of the CDR3: TGTGCCAGCAGCGTAGGGGTCTTACAAAACATTCAGTACTTC. Its protein product is CASSVGVLQNIQYF.

The chain uses TRBV6-5 and TRBJ1-1; D unresolved. Trimming pared 4 bases from V and 2 bases from J, leaving 8 bases between. This CDR3 has 13 residues. The germline CDR1 and CDR2 sequences are MNHEY and SVGAGI. The CDR3 loop is CASSFDLNTEAFF. CDR3 DNA: TGTGCCAGCAGTTTCGACCTAAACACTGAAGCTTTCTTT.

V is TRBV5-1 and J is TRBJ2-2, with 9 bases fitting TRBD1. With V trimmed by 4 bases and J by 3 bases, 7 bases remained unmatched. Per germline, CDR1 SGHRS and CDR2 YFSETQ. This CDR3 has 16 residues. CDR3 DNA: TGCGCCAGCAGCCCCGGACAGGGGTTTGACACCGGGGAGCTGTTTTTT. This gives the protein CASSPGQGFDTGELFF.

This clone was detected only a few times. The CDR3 region has the DNA TGTGCCATCAGTGGACAGGTGGGGAACACTGAAGCTTTCTTT. Translated: CAISGQVGNTEAFF. J is TRBJ1-1 and V is TRBV10-3; tentatively, D is TRBD1 (6 bases). Germline loops: CDR1 ENHRY, CDR2 SYGVKD. Trimming took off 4 bases at V and 1 base at J, with 10 bases between the two ends. This CDR3 has 14 amino acids.